This T cell receptor (beta chain) was recorded in a study of blood T cells in healthy people across ages. Study conclusions and caveats: Changes seen in expanded clonotypes were possibly confounded by donor CMV status left unknown. Naive and antigen-experienced cells were not separated, limiting conclusive comparison.

The germline gives CDR1 DFQATT, CDR2 SNEGSKA (reference sequence). V was clipped by 5 bases and J by 0 bases, with 15 bases between them. This CDR3 has 15 residues. This clonotype was counted a single time. Its antigen is currently unknown. Alongside a J-beta primer mix, a sample-barcoded 5' primer served in a second PCR lasting about 7 to 12 cycles. Tagging of each cDNA molecule was performed by a template-switch adaptor with 12 random nucleotides. MiXCR was run by TCRdb on the 5' RACE reads, yielding one entry per CDR3 protein. This table holds about 580,000 distinct CDR3 sequences, around half found once.

The specimen sequenced was blood. This receptor was obtained from a man older than 75 in good health. This chain connects TRBV20-1 to TRBJ2-3; either TRBD1 or TRBD2 may supply D (6 bases each). CDR3 residues: CSAPRGGLSTDTQYF. The CDR3 DNA reads as TGCAGTGCTCCGAGAGGGGGACTTAGCACAGATACGCAGTATTTT.